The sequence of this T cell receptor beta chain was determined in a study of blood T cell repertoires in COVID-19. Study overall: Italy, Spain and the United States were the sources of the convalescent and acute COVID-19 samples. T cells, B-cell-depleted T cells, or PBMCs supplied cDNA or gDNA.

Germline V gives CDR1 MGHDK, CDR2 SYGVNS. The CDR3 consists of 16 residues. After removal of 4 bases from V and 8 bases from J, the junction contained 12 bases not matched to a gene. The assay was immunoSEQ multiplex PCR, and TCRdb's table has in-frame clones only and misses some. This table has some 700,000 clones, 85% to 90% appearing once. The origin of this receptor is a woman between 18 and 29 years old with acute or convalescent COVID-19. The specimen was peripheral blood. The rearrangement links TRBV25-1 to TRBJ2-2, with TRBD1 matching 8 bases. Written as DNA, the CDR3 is TGTGCCAGCAGTGGGCGACAGGGGAGTATTTGGGGGGAGCTGTTTTTT. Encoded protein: CASSGRQGSIWGELFF. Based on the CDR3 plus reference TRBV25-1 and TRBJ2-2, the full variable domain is EADIYQTPRYLVIGTGKKITLECSQTMGHDKMYWYQQDPGMELHLIHYSYGVNSTEKGDLSSESTVSRIRTEHFPLTLESARPSHTSQYLCASSGRQGSIWGELFFGEGSRLTVL.